These 7 T cell receptor beta chains share one sample of origin, sequenced in a study of blood T cell repertoires in COVID-19. TCRdb's copy holds only in-frame clones and misses some; the assay was immunoSEQ multiplex PCR. The profile covers under 130,000 clones, with roughly four fifths appearing a single time and 8.5% to 9.5% taken by the ten largest. The sequenced sample consisted of peripheral blood. The origin of the receptors is a woman in her 70s with acute or convalescent COVID-19.

V usage is TRBV5-6 and J usage is TRBJ2-7, with D perhaps matching TRBD2 (7 bases). V lost 4 bases and J lost 1, with 15 bases in between. CDR1 and CDR2 from the germline V gene are SGHDT and YYEEEE. The CDR3 runs 15 residues. The CDR3 nucleotides are TGTGCCAGCAGCGGGGGGGCAGGCGGTTCCTACGAGCAGTACTTC. Its protein product is CASSGGAGGSYEQYF.

This chain connects TRBV5-4 to TRBJ1-1, with 9 bases that match TRBD1. V shed 2 bases and J 10 bases; nucleotides not matched to a gene: 9. This CDR3 is built from 14 residues. In germline, CDR1 is SGHNT, CDR2 YYREEE (reference sequence). The CDR3 region is CASSFTGQGGGAFF. The CDR3 DNA is TGTGCCAGCAGCTTTACGGGACAGGGTGGAGGAGCTTTCTTT.

The chain combines TRBV9 with TRBJ1-6; 7 nucleotides agree with TRBD1. With V trimmed by 2 bases and J by 7 bases, 15 bases remained unmatched. Germline V lookup: CDR1 SGDLS, CDR2 YYNGEE. This CDR3 has 18 residues. The CDR3 bases are TGTGCCAGCAGCGTCCTCCCCGACAGGGAGATACGAAATTCACCCCTCCACTTT. Amino acid sequence: CASSVLPDREIRNSPLHF.

The chain has TRBV5-1 and TRBJ2-2; TRBD1 is a possible D gene (5 bases). Trimming removed 0 bases from V and 3 bases from J, with 9 bases in between. The germline V gene encodes CDR1 SGHRS and CDR2 YFSETQ. The CDR3 runs to 15 residues. CDR3 coding DNA: TGCGCCAGCAGCTTGGAAGGGGCTCACACCGGGGAGCTGTTTTTT. This encodes CASSLEGAHTGELFF.

The CDR3 is CASSGQGGGEQYF. The CDR3 DNA follows: TGTGCCAGCAGTGGGCAGGGGGGAGGCGAGCAGTACTTC. This chain joins TRBV21-1 and TRBJ2-7; TRBD1 reflects the table's D call only, with no check against the DNA. TRBV21-1 has pseudogene status. This CDR3 has 13 residues.

This chain links TRBV7-9 with TRBJ2-1; TRBD1 matches 8 bases. The CDR3 is made up of 15 amino acids. Germline lookup yields CDR1 SEHNR and CDR2 FQNEAQ (reference sequence). Trimming took 2 bases from V and 2 from J; bases not matched to a gene: 2. CDR3 in DNA: TGTGCCAGCAGCTTATTACAGGGGGCCTACAATGAGCAGTTCTTC. It specifies CASSLLQGAYNEQFF.

Ten or more counts support this clone. The rearrangement links TRBV2 to TRBJ2-1; no clear D. Per the germline V gene, CDR1 is SNHLY and CDR2 is FYNNEI. The CDR3 is 12 residues long. V dropped 6 bases and J dropped 8 bases, with 11 bases sitting between them. The CDR3 DNA sequence: TGTGCCAGCAGACGGTTTAGCTATGAGCAGTTCTTC. This sequence encodes CASRRFSYEQFF.